This T cell receptor (beta chain) was sequenced for a study of blood T cell repertoires in COVID-19. CDR3 size: 16 residues. V lost 1 base to trimming and J lost 7 bases; unmatched junction nucleotides: 10. Germline CDR1 is SGDLS and CDR2 is YYNGEE. Profiling relied on immunoSEQ multiplex PCR, and the TCRdb table lists in-frame clones only, not all of them. The sample lists about 220,000 clones; about four fifths were seen once. Participant ages covered about 18 to 100 years across around 25 US areas. Membership in each cohort depended on participant-reported clinical history. What the recovered Cohort 3 donors had was two negative PCRs, clearance, or symptom resolution.

The sequence derives from a woman aged 35 to 49 who had recovered from COVID-19. The chain recombines TRBV9 with TRBJ2-2; 7 positions match TRBD1. Sequenced sample: PBMCs or T cells enriched from blood (not recorded which). The CDR3 nucleotides are TGTGCCAGCAGCGTACAACCCAAGACAGGGAGCGGGGAGCTGTTTTTT. Translating it yields CASSVQPKTGSGELFF.